These 8 T cell receptor beta chains originate from one sample sequenced in a study of blood T cell repertoires in COVID-19 (dated by TCRdb to about 2020). The receptor library was made with the immunoSEQ multiplex PCR assay. The source is immuneACCESS, and TCRdb retained only in-frame sequences with V and J called. Part of the clones is not carried over; for the studies checked, unresolved V genes explain less than half of this, and the remainder is unexplained. For this sample there are roughly 300,000 clones; approximately 84% appear just once. Roughly 1.6% of the sample rests with the top ten. Sequences were obtained from peripheral blood. The source is a human donor with COVID-19, enrolled during active disease. The donor label of this sample is uncertain.

This CDR3 reads CAWSRQGASSYNSPLHF. CDR3 nucleotides: TGTGCCTGGAGCCGACAGGGGGCAAGCTCCTATAATTCACCCCTCCACTTT. The genes are TRBV30 and TRBJ1-6; TRBD1 matches 10 bases. The germline CDR1 and CDR2 sequences are GTSNPN and SVGIG (reference sequence). Trimming at V came to 3 bases and at J to 0 bases, leaving 5 bases not matched to a gene. The CDR3 extends over 17 amino acids.

The genes are TRBV7-3 and TRBJ1-1; 9 bases line up with TRBD1. The CDR3 is 13 amino acids. The germline V gene encodes CDR1 SGHTA and CDR2 FQGTGA. The J segment lost 2 bases and the V segment lost 8 bases, leaving 3 bases of the junction unmatched. CDR3 sequence reads: CASGTGINTEAFF. CDR3 bases: TGTGCCAGCGGGACAGGGATTAACACTGAAGCTTTCTTT.

The gene calls are TRBV7-8 and TRBJ1-5; the D is unclear. The CDR3 contains 13 residues. Per the germline V gene, CDR1 is SGHVS and CDR2 is FQNEAQ. Trimming shortened V by 1 base and J by 4 bases, and 5 bases separated the two germline ends. The CDR3 nucleotides are TGTGCCAGCAGCTTAGACTGGAATCAGCCCCAGCATTTT. Translating gives CASSLDWNQPQHF. The complete variable domain, with remaining parts taken from reference TRBV7-8 and TRBJ1-5, reads GAGVSQSPRYKVAKRGQDVALRCDPISGHVSLFWYQQALGQGPEFLTYFQNEAQLDKSGLPSDRFFAERPEGSVSTLKIQRTQQEDSAVYLCASSLDWNQPQHFGDGTRLSIL.

This clone has only one observation. This chain uses TRBV12-3 or TRBV12-4 with TRBJ1-2; D is ambiguous. This CDR3 region has 13 residues. Trimming stripped 1 base from V and 4 bases from J, with 7 bases between. The CDR3, as DNA: TGTGCCAGCAGTTTAGAACAGATCTATGGCTACACCTTC. The encoded protein is CASSLEQIYGYTF.

The chain joins TRBV6-5 to TRBJ2-2; the D is unclear. Trimming stripped 6 bases from V and 1 base from J, with 6 bases between. The CDR3 extends over 13 amino acids. Germline lookup yields CDR1 MNHEY and CDR2 SVGAGI. The CDR3 DNA reads as TGTGCCAGCAGCAGAAGGAACACCGGGGAGCTGTTTTTT. Translation: CASSRRNTGELFF.

The chain carries TRBV24-1 and TRBJ1-1, with TRBD1 matching 8 bases. Germline V lookup: CDR1 KGHDR, CDR2 SFDVKD. The V and J ends lost 7 bases and 2 bases, in that order; junction bases with no gene match: 8. This CDR3 spans 15 amino acids. Written as DNA, the CDR3 is TGTGCCACCAGACAGGGGGTCGGACTCAACACTGAAGCTTTCTTT. Protein product: CATRQGVGLNTEAFF.

The J gene is TRBJ1-3, the V gene TRBV10-2, with 7 bases identical to TRBD1. Germline loops: CDR1 WSHSY, CDR2 SAAADI. CDR3 size: 16 residues. The junction had 7 bases not matched to a gene; V was cut back by 5 bases and J by 0 bases. The DNA for the CDR3 is TGCGCCAGCAGTCCTACCCGGGACAGCTCTGGAAACACCATATATTTT. It is translated as CASSPTRDSSGNTIYF.

The V call is TRBV18, the J call TRBJ1-2; D may be TRBD1 (5 bases). Trimming took 2 bases from V and 3 from J, leaving 10 bases between them. This CDR3 is built from 14 residues. Germline CDR1 and CDR2: KGHSH and LQKENI. CDR3 sequence: CASSPRAQDYGYTF. Here the CDR3 DNA reads TGTGCCAGCTCACCAAGGGCACAGGACTATGGCTACACCTTC.